These T cell receptor beta chains were read from a single sample in a study of OX40 agonist ivuxolimab in advanced cancers. The table came from immunoSEQ multiplex PCR; TCRdb's copy has only in-frame clones and leaves some out. The sample carries about 56,000 clones, around 82% recorded once. Specimen: CD4+ or CD8+ T cells sorted from blood, collected in a trial of the OX40 agonist ivuxolimab. Receptors were obtained from an adult with an advanced solid tumor such as melanoma, head and neck, liver or kidney cancer. Both conserved end residues are part of each CDR3. D genes are given only for firm matches. Some rows mark clone size as missing; the rest say once, few, many or name a class of expanded clone.

V gene	J gene	clone size	D gene	CDR3 DNA	CDR3 protein
TRBV19	TRBJ2-7	few	NA	TGTGCCAGTAGTAGGGAGAGAGGCGAGCAGTACTTC	CASSRERGEQYF
TRBV7-2	TRBJ2-5	NA	TRBD1	TGTGCCAGCAGCACCCGACAGGGGGTAGAGACCCAGTACTTC	CASSTRQGVETQYF
TRBV5-8	TRBJ2-3	NA	NA	TGTGCCAGCAGCGTTAGCGGTAGCACAGATACGCAGTATTTT	CASSVSGSTDTQYF
TRBV29-1	TRBJ2-3	NA	TRBD1	TGCAGCGTTCCGGCCGGGACAGGGTTGGATTTT	CSVPAGTGLDF
TRBV6-1	TRBJ2-3	once	TRBD1	TGTGCCAGCAGCCGCGACAGGGTGGGGACAGATACGCAGTATTTT	CASSRDRVGTDTQYF
TRBV29-1	TRBJ2-1	NA	TRBD2	TGCAGCGTTGGGTCTAGCGGGGGGTTCGATGAGCAGTTCTTC	CSVGSSGGFDEQFF
TRBV29-1	TRBJ2-1	once	NA	TGCAGCGTTGCAGGGCCGGTCAATGAGCAGTTCTTC	CSVAGPVNEQFF
TRBV19	TRBJ1-5	NA	NA	TGTGCCAGTAGGGGGTATGTACGGGGAGGCAATCAGCCCCAGCATTTT	CASRGYVRGGNQPQHF
TRBV7-2	TRBJ2-2	NA	NA	TGTGCCAGCAGCCCCTCGAGGGAACCCACCGGGGAGCTGTTTTTT	CASSPSREPTGELFF
TRBV4-2	TRBJ2-1	NA	TRBD1	TGTGCCAGCAGCCAAGCCTCACAGGGGTACAATGAGCAGTTCTTC	CASSQASQGYNEQFF
TRBV11-2	TRBJ2-5	NA	NA	TGTGCCAGCACCGGGACTCTCCAAGAGACCCAGTACTTC	CASTGTLQETQYF
TRBV2	TRBJ1-2	NA	TRBD1	TGTGCCAGCAGGCTCAGACGTCCCGGGACAGGGAGGGAAAACTATGGCTACACCTTC	CASRLRRPGTGRENYGYTF
TRBV7-8	TRBJ1-4	NA	NA	TGTGCCAGCAGCTTAGATCGGGGTGAAAAACTGTTTTTT	CASSLDRGEKLFF
TRBV7-2	TRBJ2-3	NA	TRBD2	TGTGCCAGCAGCTCGACTAGCGTCACAGATACGCAGTATTTT	CASSSTSVTDTQYF
TRBV2	TRBJ2-5	NA	NA	TGTGCCAGCGCAGGGAGAGAGACCCAGTACTTC	CASAGRETQYF
TRBV6-6	TRBJ1-2	NA	TRBD1	TGTGCCAGCAGTTTCCAACAGGGGAATGGCTACACCTTC	CASSFQQGNGYTF
TRBV5-1	TRBJ2-5	few	TRBD2	TGCGCCAGTCGCAGGGGAGCGGGGGGGCATGAGACCCAGTACTTC	CASRRGAGGHETQYF
TRBV19	TRBJ2-2	NA	TRBD1	TGTGCCAGTAGTAGGGTCAGGGGGTTAACCGGGGAGCTGTTTTTT	CASSRVRGLTGELFF
TRBV9	TRBJ1-1	NA	NA	TGTGCCAGCAGCCAAGGTCTCCTTATATCAGACACTGAAGCTTTCTTT	CASSQGLLISDTEAFF
TRBV7-9	TRBJ1-1	NA	TRBD1	TGTGCCAGCAGCCTTACAGGGGGAGGGACTGAAGCTTTCTTT	CASSLTGGGTEAFF
TRBV28	TRBJ1-2	NA	TRBD1	TGTGCCAGCAGTTCGACAGGGCATTATGGCTACACCTTC	CASSSTGHYGYTF
TRBV30	TRBJ1-1	NA	NA	TGTGCCCACCCCCCCTGGGACAATAACCGTGAAGCTTTCTTT	CAHPPWDNNREAFF
TRBV10-1	TRBJ2-1	once	NA	TGCGCCAGCAGCCTACACCCACTAGGGAGCTCCTACAATGAGCAGTTCTTC	CASSLHPLGSSYNEQFF
TRBV28	TRBJ2-7	once	NA	TGTGCCAGCAGTTCCGGGACAAACTCCTACGAGCAGTACTTC	CASSSGTNSYEQYF
TRBV29-1	TRBJ1-2	NA	NA	TGCAGCGTTCTCCTACCCCGGGAATCCTATGGCTACACCTTC	CSVLLPRESYGYTF
TRBV18	TRBJ1-5	NA	TRBD1	TGTGCCAGCTCACCACCAAAATATCCACTTCGACAGGGGACGAACAATCAGCCCCAGCATTTT	CASSPPKYPLRQGTNNQPQHF
TRBV4-3	TRBJ1-5	NA	TRBD1	TGCGCCAGCAGCCAAGATTGGGGACAGAGCAATCAGCCCCAGCATTTT	CASSQDWGQSNQPQHF
TRBV5-5	TRBJ1-6	once	NA	TGTGCCAGCAGCTTTCGGGACCGCTATAATTCACCCCTCCACTTT	CASSFRDRYNSPLHF
TRBV5-4	TRBJ2-1	NA	NA	TGTGCCAGCAGCCGGGACCGGAGCTCCTACAATGAGCAGTTCTTC	CASSRDRSSYNEQFF
TRBV11-3	TRBJ1-1	few	NA	TGTGCCAGCAGCTTACCATTCACCCCGAACACTGAAGCTTTCTTT	CASSLPFTPNTEAFF
TRBV5-1	TRBJ2-2	once	NA	TGCGCCAGCAGCTTGGAGGCAGGGGAAACCGGGGAGCTGTTTTTT	CASSLEAGETGELFF
TRBV5-1	TRBJ2-3	few	TRBD2	TGCGCCAGCAGCCCACTCGGGGGGGTGATGACAGATACGCAGTATTTT	CASSPLGGVMTDTQYF
TRBV6-1	TRBJ2-7	NA	NA	TGTGCCAGCAGCACACCCTACGAGCAGTACTTC	CASSTPYEQYF
TRBV4-1	TRBJ1-6	NA	NA	TGCGCCAGCAGCCCGACAGGCAATCCCAATTATCCCCTCCACTTT	CASSPTGNPNYPLHF
TRBV6-5	TRBJ1-2	NA	TRBD1	TGTGCCAGCAGTTCCCGGACAGGAACTAACTATGGCTACACCTTC	CASSSRTGTNYGYTF
TRBV11-2	TRBJ2-5	NA	NA	TGTGCCAGCAGCATAATTCAGAGCGTAGAGACCCAGTACTTC	CASSIIQSVETQYF
TRBV4-2	TRBJ2-2	NA	NA	TGTGCCAGCAGCCAAGAGGTGGCGGGCGGCAACACCGGGGAGCTGTTTTTT	CASSQEVAGGNTGELFF
TRBV29-1	TRBJ2-5	NA	NA	TGCAGCGTTGAAGCACAATATCGGTATTTGAGGACGGGCCAAGAGACCCAGTACTTC	CSVEAQYRYLRTGQETQYF
TRBV6-5	TRBJ1-6	NA	NA	TGTGCCAGCTTAGTGCAGGCAGATTCACCCCTCCACTTT	CASLVQADSPLHF
TRBV7-2	TRBJ2-3	NA	NA	TGTGCCAGCAGCCCGACAAAGGGGACGGATACGCAGTATTTT	CASSPTKGTDTQYF
TRBV27	TRBJ2-7	once	TRBD1	TGTGCCAGCAGTTTATCTCCGGGACAGGGTTTTAGCTACGAGCAGTACTTC	CASSLSPGQGFSYEQYF
TRBV2	TRBJ1-2	NA	NA	TGTGCCAGCAGTCCCCTTCAAGTCTCCGGTGGCTACACCTTC	CASSPLQVSGGYTF